Shown below are 10 T cell receptor beta chains from a single sample sequenced in a study of T cell repertoires in cytomegalovirus infection. TCRdb re-called the reads through MiXCR, storing one row per CDR3 protein. The sample carries just under 500,000 distinct CDR3 sequences, roughly a third recorded once. Their specific antigens are unknown. The specimen comprised cultured PBMCs, sampled from culture after CMV antigen stimulation. These receptors came from a human donor in good health (CMV status not recorded). Some clones in this sample may be carry-over from other donors' samples.

V gene TRBV28 combines with J gene TRBJ2-3; a weak D match, TRBD2 (5 bases). The length of the CDR3 is 16 residues. V dropped 2 bases and J dropped 1 base, with 13 bases sitting between them. Germline V CDR1 and CDR2: MDHEN, SYDVKM. The chain's CDR3 is CASSLGGMGGTDTQYF. The DNA for the CDR3 is TGTGCCAGCAGTTTAGGAGGTATGGGCGGCACAGATACGCAGTATTTT.

The table lists this clonotype with a count of one. J is TRBJ2-7 and V is TRBV7-6, with TRBD2 matching 10 bases. Germline CDR1 SGHVS, CDR2 FNYEAQ. There are 13 residues in the CDR3. The V segment lost 6 bases and the J segment 7 bases; nucleotides outside the gene matches: 6. CDR3 region: CASRSGLAPEQYV. In DNA, the CDR3 is TGTGCCAGCAGGTCGGGACTAGCGCCGGAGCAGTACGTC.

The chain employs TRBV6-8 and TRBJ2-1; 16 bases match TRBD2. Germline V CDR1 and CDR2: MNHGY, SAAAGT. The CDR3 totals 15 residues. Germline trimming cut 2 bases from V and 8 bases from J; bases unmatched to any gene: 0. DNA of the CDR3: TGTGCCAGCAGTTACGGGACTAGCGGGGGGGATGAGCAGTTCTTC. Residues: CASSYGTSGGDEQFF.

The chain employs TRBV19 and TRBJ1-5, with TRBD1 identical over 7 bases. The CDR3 loop spans 16 amino acids. Trimming removed 6 bases from V and 0 bases from J; junction bases left unmatched: 8. The germline gives CDR1 LNHDA, CDR2 SQIVND (reference sequence). Here the CDR3 reads CASSGGQTYSNQPQHF. Written as DNA, the CDR3 is TGTGCCAGTAGCGGGGGACAGACCTATAGCAATCAGCCCCAGCATTTT.

The chain recombines TRBV28 with TRBJ1-2, with 9 positions matching TRBD1. Trimming cost V 6 bases and J 5 bases; bases outside gene matches: 16. Germline CDR1 MDHEN, CDR2 SYDVKM. There are 17 residues in the CDR3. This CDR3 reads CASRFFTPGTGKYGYTF. The CDR3 DNA is TGTGCCAGCAGGTTCTTCACCCCGGGGACAGGGAAATATGGCTACACCTTC.

The chain employs TRBV6-6 and TRBJ2-7; 9 positions agree with TRBD2. From germline, CDR1 is MNHNY and CDR2 SVGAGI (reference sequence). The CDR3 runs 10 residues. CDR3 DNA sequence: TGTGCCAGCAGACTCCTAGCGGGAAGCGTC. It specifies CASRLLAGSV.

This clonotype was recorded a few times. The J gene is TRBJ2-1, the V gene TRBV7-8; 11 nucleotides agree with TRBD1. J gave up 4 bases and V 1 base, and 6 bases lay outside the gene matches. CDR1 is SGHVS and CDR2 is FQNEAQ in the germline V gene. This CDR3 is built from 17 residues. For the CDR3, the DNA is TGTGCCAGCAGCTTAGAGCTCCGGGACAGGGGGTACAATGAGCAGTTCTTC. Translation: CASSLELRDRGYNEQFF.

As for this clonotype: Just one base apart from a much larger clone, this may be a read error. The chain joins TRBV7-2 to TRBJ1-2; possible D gene TRBD1, 5 bases. V was clipped by 5 bases and J by 4 bases, with 17 bases between them. From germline, CDR1 is SGHTA and CDR2 FQGNSA. The CDR3 length is 15 residues. The CDR3 sequence is CASSGRVRVGYGYTF. The CDR3 DNA follows: TGTGCCAGCAGCGGACGGGTCAGGGTTGGCTATGGCTACACCTTC.

This clonotype was detected only a few times. This chain links TRBV6-2 or TRBV6-3 with TRBJ2-5; 7 bases line up with TRBD1. The CDR3 is 14 amino acids. The germline V gene has CDR1 MNHEY and CDR2 SVGEGT. The V gene end was trimmed by 4 bases and the J gene end by 5 bases; junction bases not matched to a gene: 7. The CDR3 nucleotides are TGTGCCAGCAGTTCCCCTGGACAGGCGGAGACCCAGTACTTC. This codes for CASSSPGQAETQYF.

This rearrangement joins TRBV10-3 to TRBJ1-1; TRBD1 is a possible D gene (5 bases). The CDR3 is 14 amino acids. V shed 4 bases and J shed 10 bases, with 19 bases lying between them. The germline CDR1 and CDR2 sequences are ENHRY and SYGVKD. The CDR3: CAISVPGGGNGAFF. CDR3 DNA sequence: TGTGCCATCAGTGTGCCCGGGGGGGGAAATGGAGCTTTCTTT.